The sequence of this TCR beta chain was determined in a study of T cells in Graves' hyperthyroidism and ophthalmopathy (dated by TCRdb to between 2018 and 2021). Notes on the research overall: Peripheral blood was collected at initial diagnosis, before any treatment. Following sampling, methimazole starting at 30 mg daily was given to hyperthyroidism patients, and high-dose intravenous methylprednisolone was given to ophthalmopathy patients. In addition, the study compared T-cell repertoires in thyroid tissue and in blood from five to seven Graves' hyperthyroidism patients. The approximately 100 discovery patients were randomly divided into training and test sets at a 7:3 ratio. A discovery cohort of roughly 100 patients, 43 with Graves' ophthalmopathy and 55 to 65 with stable Graves' hyperthyroidism, was used to find distinguishing TCR V-J signatures. Whether ophthalmopathy could be predicted prospectively was tested in an independent validation cohort made up of about 18 hyperthyroidism patients plus 17 patients who later progressed to ophthalmopathy. TCR Vbeta CDR3 sequencing of some 140 peripheral blood samples (over 40 ophthalmopathy, 75 hyperthyroidism and some 17 progressor patients) is reported in the paper.

Trimming costs V 2 bases and J 2 bases, and their ends lie 11 bases apart. Its CDR3 holds 15 amino acids, cysteine through phenylalanine. The DNA shown is the 45-base CDR3, in frame from base 1. In the germline V gene, CDR1 corresponds to SGHRS and CDR2 to YFSETQ. Graves' hyperthyroidism was defined as stable when no progression to ophthalmopathy occurred over 18 months of follow-up. Hyperthyroidism patients were newly diagnosed, with disease duration under 2 months, and aged 18 to 65 years. The study excluded patients with uncontrolled infections, other autoimmune diseases, pregnancy or lactation. Diagnoses were established on the basis of clinical symptoms, serum thyroxine and TRAb, thyroid ultrasound, and orbital computed tomography. Ficoll-Paque density gradient centrifugation was used to isolate PBMCs from under 11 ml of fresh peripheral blood. Trizol reagent was used to extract total RNA, and RNA quality was then checked on an Agilent 2100 Bioanalyzer.

The full study reports these points: Most expanded thyroid clonotypes (frequency above 0.001) were also found in blood, which suggests that blood repertoires may mirror thyroid immune responses. Sample size was not statistically predetermined, and blinding of investigators to group allocation was not performed. In validation, the model predicted progression to ophthalmopathy a median of roughly six months before onset, with 70% to 71% sensitivity and 72.22% specificity. A 13 V-J signature model separated ophthalmopathy from stable hyperthyroidism, with roughly 88% sensitivity and about 81% specificity in cross-validation and 80%/75% in testing.

This clonotype has a handful of counts. Its antigen is unknown. Base quality data are lacking; no much larger clone is found one base away. TCR beta CDR3 regions were amplified from RNA transcripts. A first-round RT-PCR of the TCR CDR3 used the HTBI primer set with the Qiagen OneStep RT-PCR kit. A second multiplex PCR round built the libraries, followed by size selection and purification. Libraries were sequenced paired-end with 100 bp reads on an Illumina HiSeq2000. Per the authors' processing: SOAPnuke was used to process the raw data, throwing out any read that contained adapters or uncalled bases, had a mean Phred below 15, or lacked an exact constant-primer or identifier match. High-quality paired reads were merged with COPE v1.2.5, and unique nucleotide sequences were defined as clonotypes. MiTCR v1.1 was used to align the clonotypes against IMGT TRBV, TRBD and TRBJ reference segments. The analysis included only V-J combinations with a frequency above 0.0001, which together covered about 99% of the repertoires. The TCS score was defined as F50 (clonal expansion) divided by E x V (chaos), with BLOSUM62-based TCRdist calculated between CDR3 peptides within each V-J. Welch's t-statistics and random forest reduced around 550 V-J features to about 13, which were used in a naive Bayes classifier (R e1071). TCRdb redid the processing of the public reads, applying fastp at Q25 and MiXCR, and retained in-frame beta chains. CDR3 protein duplicates are merged, each entry listing the most common genes and DNA. None of the V and J calls come from the authors' own analysis; TCRdb made them. Within this sample are about 360,000 distinct CDR3 sequences, with around 13% of them counted one time only. The top ten hold 9% to 9.5% of the sample.

Sequences were obtained from blood. The chain couples TRBV5-1 to TRBJ2-1; D gene: possibly TRBD2, on 7 matching bases. This clonotype was sampled from a woman aged 18 to 35 with Graves' hyperthyroidism. The CDR3: CASSLGGEPYNEQFF. The DNA reads as follows: TGCGCCAGCAGCTTAGGGGGGGAGCCCTACAATGAGCAGTTCTTC.